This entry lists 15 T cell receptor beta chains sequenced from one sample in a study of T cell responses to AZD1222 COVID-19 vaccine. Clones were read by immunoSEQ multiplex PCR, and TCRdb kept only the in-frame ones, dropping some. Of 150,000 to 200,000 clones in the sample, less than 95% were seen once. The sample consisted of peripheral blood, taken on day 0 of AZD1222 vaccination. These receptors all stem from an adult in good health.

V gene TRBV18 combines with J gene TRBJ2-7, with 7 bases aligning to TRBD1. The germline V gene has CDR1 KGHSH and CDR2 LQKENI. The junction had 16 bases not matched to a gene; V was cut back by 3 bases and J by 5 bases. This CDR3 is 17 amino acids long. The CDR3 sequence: CASSPQGVDTIYDEQYF. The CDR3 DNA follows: TGTGCCAGCTCACCCCAGGGGGTAGATACCATTTACGACGAGCAGTACTTC.

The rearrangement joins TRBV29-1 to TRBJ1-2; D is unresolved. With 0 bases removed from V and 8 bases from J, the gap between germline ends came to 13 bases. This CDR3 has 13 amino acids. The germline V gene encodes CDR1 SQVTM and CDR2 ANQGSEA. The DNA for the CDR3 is TGCAGCGTTGAAGATCCAGAGGAGGTGGGCTACACCTTC. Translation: CSVEDPEEVGYTF.

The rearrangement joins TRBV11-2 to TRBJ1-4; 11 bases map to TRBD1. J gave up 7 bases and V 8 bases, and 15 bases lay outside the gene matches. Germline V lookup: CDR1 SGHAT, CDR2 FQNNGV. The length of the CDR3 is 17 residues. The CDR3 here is CASSHRRTGGSSEKLFF. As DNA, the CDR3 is TGTGCCAGCTCCCACCGGCGGACAGGGGGCTCGAGTGAAAAACTGTTTTTT.

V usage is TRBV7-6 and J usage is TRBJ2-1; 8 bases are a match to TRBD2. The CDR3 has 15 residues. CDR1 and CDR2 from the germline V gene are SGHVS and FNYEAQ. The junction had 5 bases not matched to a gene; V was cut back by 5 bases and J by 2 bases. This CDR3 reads CASSLGSGTYNEQFF. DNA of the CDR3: TGTGCCAGCAGCCTCGGTAGCGGGACCTACAATGAGCAGTTCTTC.

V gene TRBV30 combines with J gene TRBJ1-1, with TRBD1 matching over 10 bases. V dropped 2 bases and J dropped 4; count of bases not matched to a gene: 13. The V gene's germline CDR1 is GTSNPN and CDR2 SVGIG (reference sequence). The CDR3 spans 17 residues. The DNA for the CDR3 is TGTGCCTGGAGTCCCTTCGGGACAGGGGCTGTGGGCACTGAAGCTTTCTTT. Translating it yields CAWSPFGTGAVGTEAFF.

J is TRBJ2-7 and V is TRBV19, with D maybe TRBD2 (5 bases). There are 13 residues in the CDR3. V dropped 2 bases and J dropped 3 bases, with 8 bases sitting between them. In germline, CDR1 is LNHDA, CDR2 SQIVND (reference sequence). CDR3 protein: CASSISRGYEQYF. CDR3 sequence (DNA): TGTGCCAGTAGTATATCACGGGGCTACGAGCAGTACTTC.

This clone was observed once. CDR3 bases: TGTGCCAGCAGCTATGGACCGAGGTTAGACTATGGCTACACCTTC. It specifies CASSYGPRLDYGYTF. The rearrangement links TRBV7-2 to TRBJ1-2; the D is unclear. This CDR3 is 15 amino acids long. The germline V gene encodes CDR1 SGHTA and CDR2 FQGNSA. V was cut by 4 bases and J by 3 bases, with 15 bases left in between.

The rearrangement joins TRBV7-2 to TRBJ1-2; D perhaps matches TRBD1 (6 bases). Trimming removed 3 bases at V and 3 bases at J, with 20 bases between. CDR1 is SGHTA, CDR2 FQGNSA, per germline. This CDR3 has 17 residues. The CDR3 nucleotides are TGTGCCAGCAGCTTGAACAGGGCACTATTTTTCCACTATGGCTACACCTTC. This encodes CASSLNRALFFHYGYTF.

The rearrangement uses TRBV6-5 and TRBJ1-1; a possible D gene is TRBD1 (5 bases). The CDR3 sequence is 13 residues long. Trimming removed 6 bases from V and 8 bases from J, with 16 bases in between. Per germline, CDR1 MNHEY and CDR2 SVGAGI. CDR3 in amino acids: CASSTSTAWEAFF. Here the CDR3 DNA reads TGTGCCAGCAGCACGTCGACAGCCTGGGAAGCTTTCTTT.

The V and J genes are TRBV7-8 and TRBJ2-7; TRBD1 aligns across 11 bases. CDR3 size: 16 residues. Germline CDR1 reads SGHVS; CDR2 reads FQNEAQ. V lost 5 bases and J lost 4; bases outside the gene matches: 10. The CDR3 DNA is TGTGCCAGCAGCCATAGCTCGGACAGGGGGCAGTACGAGCAGTACTTC. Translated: CASSHSSDRGQYEQYF. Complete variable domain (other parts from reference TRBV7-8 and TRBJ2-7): GAGVSQSPRYKVAKRGQDVALRCDPISGHVSLFWYQQALGQGPEFLTYFQNEAQLDKSGLPSDRFFAERPEGSVSTLKIQRTQQEDSAVYLCASSHSSDRGQYEQYFGPGTRLTVT.

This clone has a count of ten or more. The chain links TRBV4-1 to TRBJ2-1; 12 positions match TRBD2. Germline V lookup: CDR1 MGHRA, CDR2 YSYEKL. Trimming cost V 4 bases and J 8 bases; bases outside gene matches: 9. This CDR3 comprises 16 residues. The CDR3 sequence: CASSPGTSGRRDEQFF. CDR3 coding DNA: TGCGCCAGCAGCCCCGGGACTAGCGGGCGCAGGGATGAGCAGTTCTTC.

The CDR3 DNA reads TGTGCCAGCAGTTTCGGGGAAAATCAGCCCCAGCATTTT. Translated, it gives CASSFGENQPQHF. V gene TRBV12-3 or TRBV12-4 combines with J gene TRBJ1-5; D gene unclear. V was shortened by 3 bases and J by 4 bases, with 7 bases between the two germline ends. CDR3 size: 13 residues.

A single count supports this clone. CDR3 in DNA: TGTGCCAGCAGCCCAATACTAGCGGGGGTGTCAAGTGAGCAGTTCTTC. Residues: CASSPILAGVSSEQFF. The chain recombines TRBV7-6 with TRBJ2-1; 11 bases align to TRBD2. With V trimmed by 5 bases and J by 9 bases, 12 bases remained unmatched. The CDR3 length is 16 residues. Germline CDR1 and CDR2: SGHVS and FNYEAQ.

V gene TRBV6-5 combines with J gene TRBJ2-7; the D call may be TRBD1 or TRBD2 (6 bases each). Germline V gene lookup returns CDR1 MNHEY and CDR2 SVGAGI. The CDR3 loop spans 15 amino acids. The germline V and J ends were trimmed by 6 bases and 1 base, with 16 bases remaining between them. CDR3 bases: TGTGCCAGCAGACATGGGGGGCAGGGTTCCTACGAGCAGTACTTC. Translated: CASRHGGQGSYEQYF.

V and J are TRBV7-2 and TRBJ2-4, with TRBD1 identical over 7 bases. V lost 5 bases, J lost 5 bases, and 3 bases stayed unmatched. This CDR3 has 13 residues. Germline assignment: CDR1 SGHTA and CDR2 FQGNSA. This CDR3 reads CASSPDRQNIQYF. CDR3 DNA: TGTGCCAGCAGCCCGGACAGGCAAAACATTCAGTACTTC.